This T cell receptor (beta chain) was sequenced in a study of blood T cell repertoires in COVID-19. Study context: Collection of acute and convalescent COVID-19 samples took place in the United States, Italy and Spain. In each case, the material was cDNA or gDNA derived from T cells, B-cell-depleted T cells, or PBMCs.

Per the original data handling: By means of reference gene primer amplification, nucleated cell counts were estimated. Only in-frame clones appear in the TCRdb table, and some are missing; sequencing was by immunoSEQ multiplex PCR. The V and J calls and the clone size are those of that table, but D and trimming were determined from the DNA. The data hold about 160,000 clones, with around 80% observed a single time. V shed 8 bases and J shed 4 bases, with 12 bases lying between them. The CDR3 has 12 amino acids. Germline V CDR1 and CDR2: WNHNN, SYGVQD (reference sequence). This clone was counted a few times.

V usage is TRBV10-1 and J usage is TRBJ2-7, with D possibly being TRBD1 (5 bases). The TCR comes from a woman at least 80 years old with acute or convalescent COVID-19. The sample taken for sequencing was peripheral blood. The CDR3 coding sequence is TGCGCCAGCGCTGACAGCGTTTACGAGCAGTACTTC. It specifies CASADSVYEQYF.